This T cell receptor (beta chain) appears in the sequencing data of a study of CD8 T cells in Susac syndrome. Trimming stripped 8 bases from V and 0 bases from J, with 20 bases between. This CDR3 contains 16 residues. Germline lookup yields CDR1 MNHNS and CDR2 SASEGT. Reverse transcription of about 0.5 to 1 ug RNA was carried out with random hexamers. TCRdb ran MiXCR on the immunoSEQ multiplex PCR reads and lists one entry per CDR3 protein. The data hold 250,000 to 300,000 distinct CDR3 sequences, with approximately 89% observed a single time. Sequenced material: CD8+ T cells from PBMCs. The origin of this receptor is a human donor with multiple sclerosis. The chain has TRBV6-1 and TRBJ2-7; D possibly matches TRBD1 or TRBD2 (5 bases each). The CDR3 nucleotides read TGTGCCAGCGCATCCCCGGGGACGGCGAGCTCCTACGAGCAGTACTTC. This sequence encodes CASASPGTASSYEQYF.